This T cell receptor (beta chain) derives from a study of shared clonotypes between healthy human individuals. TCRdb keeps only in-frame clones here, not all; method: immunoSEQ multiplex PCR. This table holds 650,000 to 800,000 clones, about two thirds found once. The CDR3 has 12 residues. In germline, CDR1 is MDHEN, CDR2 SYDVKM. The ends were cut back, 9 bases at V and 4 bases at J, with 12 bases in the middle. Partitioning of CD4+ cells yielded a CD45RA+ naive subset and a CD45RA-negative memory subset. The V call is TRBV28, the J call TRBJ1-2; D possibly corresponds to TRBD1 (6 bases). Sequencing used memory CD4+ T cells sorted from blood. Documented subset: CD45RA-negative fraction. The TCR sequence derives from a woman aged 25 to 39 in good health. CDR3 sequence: CASGGSSYGYTF. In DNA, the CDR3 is TGTGCCAGTGGGGGCTCTAGCTATGGCTACACCTTC.